The 10 T cell receptor beta chains below were found in one sample sequenced in a study of molecular identifiers for immune sequencing clone quantification. TCRdb re-called the PCR reads through MiXCR, storing one row per CDR3 protein. The profile covers some 580,000 distinct CDR3 sequences, with over 25% appearing a single time and about 0.8% taken by the ten largest. The sample taken for sequencing was naive CD8+ T cells from blood, with Jurkat cell RNA spiked in. Subset given: FACS-sorted CD8+CD4-CCR7+CD45RA+ naive T cells. The receptors derive from a human donor in good health. Some libraries in this study had Jurkat cell RNA spiked in.

This clonotype was picked up many times. The V gene is TRBV4-1, the J gene TRBJ1-1; 8 bases fit TRBD1. This CDR3 contains 15 residues. Germline assignment: CDR1 MGHRA and CDR2 YSYEKL. V lost 1 base, J lost 11 bases, and 12 bases stayed unmatched. Here the CDR3 reads CASSQAGTGHLEAFF. CDR3 bases: TGCGCCAGCAGCCAAGCCGGGACAGGCCACCTCGAGGCTTTCTTT.

Of note for this clonotype: This may be a read error, as it is one base from a much larger clone. Since no conserved phenylalanine or tryptophan closes the CDR3, a read error is the likely cause. The genes are TRBV9 and TRBJ2-3, with D possibly TRBD2 on 5 matching bases. Looked up from germline, CDR1 is SGDLS and CDR2 is YYNGEE. CDR3 length: 16 amino acids. Deletions cut 3 bases from V and 2 bases from J, with 16 bases between. CDR3 nucleotide sequence: TGTGCCAGCAGCGAAGCGGACCCGTCCCCCACAGATACGCAGTATTCT. As protein: CASSEADPSPTDTQYS.

A word on this clonotype: Being one base from a much bigger clone, this may be a read error. The genes are TRBV6-2 or TRBV6-3 and TRBJ2-4; 15 nucleotides agree with TRBD2. The ends lost 5 bases at V and 7 bases at J; junction bases unmatched: 12. This CDR3 comprises 18 residues. Germline V gene lookup returns CDR1 MNHEY and CDR2 SVGEGT. This CDR3 is CASSPGLAGGLWWNIQYF. In DNA, the CDR3 is TGTGCCAGCAGTCCCGGACTAGCGGGAGGGCTGTGGTGGAACATTCAGTACTTC.

This clonotype came up many times. This chain connects TRBV10-3 to TRBJ1-1, with D uncertain. Per germline, CDR1 ENHRY and CDR2 SYGVKD. Trimming pared 10 bases from V and 0 bases from J, leaving 18 bases between. The CDR3 consists of 15 residues. The CDR3 is CATLDVGRMNTEAFF. The CDR3 nucleotides read TGTGCCACCCTGGACGTAGGGCGCATGAACACTGAAGCTTTCTTT.

This clonotype was picked up many times. The chain has TRBV13 and TRBJ1-1; D is perhaps TRBD1 (5 bases). Germline CDR1 and CDR2: PRHDT and FYEKMQ (reference sequence). The CDR3 is 15 amino acids. V lost 4 bases, J lost 1 base, and 13 bases lay in between. CDR3 loop: CASSSKGISNTEAFF. The CDR3 DNA reads as TGTGCCAGCAGCTCTAAGGGGATCTCGAACACTGAAGCTTTCTTT.

This clonotype was recorded at least ten times. The chain's CDR3 is CASSQEQGLETQYF. CDR3 DNA sequence: TGCGCCAGCAGCCAAGAGCAGGGTTTGGAGACCCAGTACTTC. This chain links TRBV4-3 with TRBJ2-5, with D perhaps matching TRBD1 (5 bases). V shed 0 bases and J shed 5 bases, with 10 bases lying between them. Germline-derived CDR1 and CDR2 are LGHNA and YSLEER. The CDR3 loop spans 14 amino acids.

This clonotype was seen repeatedly, ten times or more. The chain is built from TRBV4-1 and TRBJ2-5, with TRBD1 identical over 9 bases. The CDR3 length is 14 residues. After removal of 3 bases from V and 3 bases from J, the junction contained 2 bases not matched to a gene. In germline, CDR1 is MGHRA, CDR2 YSYEKL. The CDR3 region is CASSHGQGKETQYF. Written as DNA, the CDR3 is TGCGCCAGCAGCCATGGACAGGGGAAAGAGACCCAGTACTTC.

This clonotype came up a few times. The rearrangement uses TRBV11-3 and TRBJ1-5, with 9 bases matching TRBD1. This CDR3 has 17 amino acids. The germline V gene has CDR1 SGHNT and CDR2 YENEEA. V gave up 5 bases and J gave up 3 bases; unmatched junction bases: 11. The CDR3 sequence is CASSAWDRVLPNQPQHF. CDR3 bases: TGTGCCAGCAGCGCCTGGGACAGGGTATTGCCCAATCAGCCCCAGCATTTT.

A note on this clonotype: This sequence may be a read error, since a much larger clone differs from it by one base. The rearrangement uses TRBV11-2 and TRBJ2-3, with 13 bases matching TRBD2. V was clipped by 3 bases and J by 4 bases; unmatched bases: 4. Per the germline V gene, CDR1 is SGHAT and CDR2 is FQNNGV. This CDR3 has 16 amino acids. The CDR3 is CASSFTSGRAADTQYF. The CDR3 bases are TGTGCCAGCAGCTTTACTAGCGGGAGGGCCGCAGATACGCAGTATTTT.

The table lists this clonotype with many counts. The gene calls are TRBV3-1 and TRBJ2-7, with 7 bases fitting TRBD2. Germline CDR1 LGHDT, CDR2 YNNKEL (reference sequence). Trimming cost V 2 bases and J 4 bases; bases outside gene matches: 11. The CDR3 totals 16 residues. The CDR3 region has the DNA TGTGCCAGCAGCCAATGGGGGGGGTATGAACCTTACGAGCAGTACTTC. Protein product: CASSQWGGYEPYEQYF.